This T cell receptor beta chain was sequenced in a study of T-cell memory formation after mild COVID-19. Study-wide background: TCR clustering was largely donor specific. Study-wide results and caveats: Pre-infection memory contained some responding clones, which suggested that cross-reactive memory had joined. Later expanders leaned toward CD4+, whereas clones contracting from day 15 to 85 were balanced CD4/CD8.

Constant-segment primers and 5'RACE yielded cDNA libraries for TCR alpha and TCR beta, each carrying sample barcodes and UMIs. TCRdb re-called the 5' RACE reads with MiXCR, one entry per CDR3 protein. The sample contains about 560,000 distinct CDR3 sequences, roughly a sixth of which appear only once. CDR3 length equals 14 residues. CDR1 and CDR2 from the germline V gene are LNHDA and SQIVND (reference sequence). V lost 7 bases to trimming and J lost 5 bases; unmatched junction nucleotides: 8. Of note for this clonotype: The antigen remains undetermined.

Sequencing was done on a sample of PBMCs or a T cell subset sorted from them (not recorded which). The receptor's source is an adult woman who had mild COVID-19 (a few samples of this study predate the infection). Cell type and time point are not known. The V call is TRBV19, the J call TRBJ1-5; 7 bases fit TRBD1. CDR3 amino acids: CASNGDSSYQPQHF. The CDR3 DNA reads TGTGCCAGTAACGGGGACAGCTCTTATCAGCCCCAGCATTTT.